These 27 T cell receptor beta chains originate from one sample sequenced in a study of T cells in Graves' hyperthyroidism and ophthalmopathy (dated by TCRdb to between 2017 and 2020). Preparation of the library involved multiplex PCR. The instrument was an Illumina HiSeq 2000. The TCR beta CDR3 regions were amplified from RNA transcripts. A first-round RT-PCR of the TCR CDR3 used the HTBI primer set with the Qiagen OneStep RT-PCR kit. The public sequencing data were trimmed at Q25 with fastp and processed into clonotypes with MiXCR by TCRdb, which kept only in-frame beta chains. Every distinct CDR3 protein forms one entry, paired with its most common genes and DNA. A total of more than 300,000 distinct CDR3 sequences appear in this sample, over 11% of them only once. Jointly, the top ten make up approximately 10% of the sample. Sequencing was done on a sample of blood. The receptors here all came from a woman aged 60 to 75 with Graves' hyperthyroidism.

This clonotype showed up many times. The CDR3: CASSSRGLLNTGELFF. The CDR3 DNA reads as TGTGCCAGCAGCTCGCGGGGCCTATTGAACACCGGGGAGCTGTTTTTT. This chain joins TRBV7-3 and TRBJ2-2, with a possible D match to TRBD2 (6 bases). The CDR3 loop spans 16 amino acids. Trimming removed 4 bases at V and 1 base at J, with 13 bases between. CDR1 and CDR2 (germline): SGHTA, FQGTGA.

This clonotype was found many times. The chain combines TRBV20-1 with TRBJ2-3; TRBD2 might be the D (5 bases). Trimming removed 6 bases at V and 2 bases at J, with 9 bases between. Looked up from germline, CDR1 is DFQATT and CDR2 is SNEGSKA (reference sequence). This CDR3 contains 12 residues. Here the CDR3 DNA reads TGCAGTGCCGCCGGGGTCACAGATACGCAGTATTTT. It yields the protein CSAAGVTDTQYF.

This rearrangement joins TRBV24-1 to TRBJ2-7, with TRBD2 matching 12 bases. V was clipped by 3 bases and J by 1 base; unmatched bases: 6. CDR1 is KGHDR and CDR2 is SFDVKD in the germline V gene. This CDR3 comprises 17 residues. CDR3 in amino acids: CATSDATLAGGSYEQYF. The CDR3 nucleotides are TGTGCCACCAGTGATGCCACTCTAGCGGGAGGGTCCTACGAGCAGTACTTC.

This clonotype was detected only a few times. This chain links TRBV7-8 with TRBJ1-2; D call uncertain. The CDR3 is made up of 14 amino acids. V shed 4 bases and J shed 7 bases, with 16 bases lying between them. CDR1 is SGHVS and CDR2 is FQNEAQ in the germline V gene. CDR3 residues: CASSSTTKNVGYTF. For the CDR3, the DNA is TGTGCCAGCAGCTCAACGACAAAGAATGTTGGCTACACCTTC.

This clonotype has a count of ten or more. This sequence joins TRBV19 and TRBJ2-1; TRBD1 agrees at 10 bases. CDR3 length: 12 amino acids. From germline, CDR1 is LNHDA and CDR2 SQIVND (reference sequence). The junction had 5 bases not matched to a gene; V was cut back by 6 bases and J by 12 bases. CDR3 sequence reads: CASRDRGRVQFF. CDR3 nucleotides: TGTGCCAGTAGGGACAGGGGGAGAGTGCAGTTCTTC.

The CDR3 DNA reads TGCGCCAGCAGCCAAGATCGGGGCAGGACTCCTTATGGCTACACCTTC. This sequence encodes CASSQDRGRTPYGYTF. This chain connects TRBV4-1 to TRBJ1-2; D might be TRBD1 (5 bases). V was trimmed by 0 bases and J by 5 bases, leaving 16 bases between them. Germline CDR1 and CDR2: MGHRA and YSYEKL. CDR3 size: 16 residues.

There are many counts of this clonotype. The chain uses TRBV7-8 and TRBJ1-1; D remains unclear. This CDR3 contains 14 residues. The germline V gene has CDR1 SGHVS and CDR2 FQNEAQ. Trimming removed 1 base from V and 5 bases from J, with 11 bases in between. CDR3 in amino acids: CASSLGLVLTEAFF. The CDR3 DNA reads TGTGCCAGCAGCTTAGGACTAGTGTTGACTGAAGCTTTCTTT.

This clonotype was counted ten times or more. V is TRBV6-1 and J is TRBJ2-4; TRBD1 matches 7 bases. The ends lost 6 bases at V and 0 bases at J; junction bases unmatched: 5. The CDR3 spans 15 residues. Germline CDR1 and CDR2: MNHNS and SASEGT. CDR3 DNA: TGTGCCAGCAGCACCCAGGGGGTAGCCAAAAACATTCAGTACTTC. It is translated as CASSTQGVAKNIQYF.

In DNA form, the CDR3 reads TGCGCCAGCAGCCCGGGAGGGACAGGGAACAATGAGCAGTTCTTC. It specifies CASSPGGTGNNEQFF. The rearrangement uses TRBV5-1 and TRBJ2-1; D may be TRBD1 (9 bases). Trimming left V 4 bases short and J 5 bases short, with 16 bases between. In germline, CDR1 is SGHRS, CDR2 YFSETQ. The length of the CDR3 is 15 residues.

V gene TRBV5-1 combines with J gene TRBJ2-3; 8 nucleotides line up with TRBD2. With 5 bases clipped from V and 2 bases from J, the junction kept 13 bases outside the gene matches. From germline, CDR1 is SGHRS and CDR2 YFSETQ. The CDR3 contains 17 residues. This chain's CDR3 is CASSSGTRGGVTDTQYF. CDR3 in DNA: TGCGCCAGCAGTTCCGGGACTAGAGGAGGTGTCACAGATACGCAGTATTTT.

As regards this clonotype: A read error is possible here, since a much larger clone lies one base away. For the CDR3, the DNA is TGCAGTGCTAGGGGAGGGCAGGGGGCGCAGGACGAGCAGTACTTC. It specifies CSARGGQGAQDEQYF. This chain uses TRBV20-1 with TRBJ2-7, with a possible D match to TRBD1 (8 bases). The CDR3 loop spans 15 amino acids. CDR1 and CDR2 (germline): DFQATT, SNEGSKA (reference sequence). Between the trimmed V and J ends, which lost 3 bases and 5 bases, there was a span of 20 bases.

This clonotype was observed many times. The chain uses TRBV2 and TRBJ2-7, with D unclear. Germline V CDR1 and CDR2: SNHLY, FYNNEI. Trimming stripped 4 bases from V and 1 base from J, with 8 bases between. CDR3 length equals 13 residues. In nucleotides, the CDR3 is TGTGCCAGCAGTGTTGACACATCCTACGAGCAGTACTTC. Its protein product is CASSVDTSYEQYF.

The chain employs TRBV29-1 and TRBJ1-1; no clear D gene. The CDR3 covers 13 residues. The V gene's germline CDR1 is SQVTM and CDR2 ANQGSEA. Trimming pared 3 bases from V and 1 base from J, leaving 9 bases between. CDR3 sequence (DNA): TGCAGCGTTGAGAGCAGGCAGAACACTGAAGCTTTCTTT. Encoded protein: CSVESRQNTEAFF. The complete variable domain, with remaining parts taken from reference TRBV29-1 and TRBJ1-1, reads SAVISQKPSRDICQRGTSLTIQCQVDSQVTMMFWYRQQPGQSLTLIATANQGSEATYESGFVIDKFPISRPNLTFSTLTVSNMSPEDSSIYLCSVESRQNTEAFFGQGTRLTVV.

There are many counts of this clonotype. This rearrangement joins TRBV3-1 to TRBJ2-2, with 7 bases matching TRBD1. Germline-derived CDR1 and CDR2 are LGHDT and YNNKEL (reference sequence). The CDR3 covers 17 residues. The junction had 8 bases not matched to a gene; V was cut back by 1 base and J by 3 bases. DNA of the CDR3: TGTGCCAGCAGCCAAGCCCCGGGACAGCTTTACACCGGGGAGCTGTTTTTT. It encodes CASSQAPGQLYTGELFF.

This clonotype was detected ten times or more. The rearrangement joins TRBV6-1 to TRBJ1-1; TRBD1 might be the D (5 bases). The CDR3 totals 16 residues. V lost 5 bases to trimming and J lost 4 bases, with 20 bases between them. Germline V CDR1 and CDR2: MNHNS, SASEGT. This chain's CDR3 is CASSPNAREGGTEAFF. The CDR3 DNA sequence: TGTGCCAGCAGTCCCAACGCCAGGGAGGGTGGCACTGAAGCTTTCTTT.

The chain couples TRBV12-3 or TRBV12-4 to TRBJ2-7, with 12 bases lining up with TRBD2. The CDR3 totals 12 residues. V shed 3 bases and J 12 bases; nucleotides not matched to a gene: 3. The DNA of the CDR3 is TGTGCCAGCAGTTTCCTAGCGGGAGGGCTGTACTTC. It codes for CASSFLAGGLYF.

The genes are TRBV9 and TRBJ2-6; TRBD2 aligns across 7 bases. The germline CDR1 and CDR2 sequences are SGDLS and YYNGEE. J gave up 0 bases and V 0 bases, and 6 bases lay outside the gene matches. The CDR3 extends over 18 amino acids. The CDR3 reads CASSVGLAVSSGANVLTF. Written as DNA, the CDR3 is TGTGCCAGCAGCGTAGGGCTAGCGGTAAGCTCTGGGGCCAACGTCCTGACTTTC.

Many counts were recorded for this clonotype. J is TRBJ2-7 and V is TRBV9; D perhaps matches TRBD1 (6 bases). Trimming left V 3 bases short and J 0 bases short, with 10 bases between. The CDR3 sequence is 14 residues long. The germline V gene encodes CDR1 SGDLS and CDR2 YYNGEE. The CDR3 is CASSEQGFSYEQYF. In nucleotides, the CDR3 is TGTGCCAGCAGCGAACAGGGTTTCTCCTACGAGCAGTACTTC.

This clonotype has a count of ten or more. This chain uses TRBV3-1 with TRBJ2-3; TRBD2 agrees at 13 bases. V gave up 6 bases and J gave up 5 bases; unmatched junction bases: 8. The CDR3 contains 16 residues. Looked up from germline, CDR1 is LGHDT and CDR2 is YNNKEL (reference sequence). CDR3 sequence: CASSRGTSGTGDTQYF. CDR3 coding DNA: TGTGCCAGCAGTCGAGGGACTAGCGGGACCGGAGATACGCAGTATTTT.

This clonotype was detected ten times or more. The CDR3 protein is CASSTGGLAGGNEQFF. The CDR3 nucleotides are TGCGCCAGCAGCACAGGGGGACTAGCGGGAGGGAATGAGCAGTTCTTC. The chain recombines TRBV5-1 with TRBJ2-1; 16 bases fit TRBD2. Germline V gives CDR1 SGHRS, CDR2 YFSETQ. The CDR3 sequence is 16 residues long. V shed 4 bases, J shed 7 bases, and the junction held 5 bases outside the gene matches.

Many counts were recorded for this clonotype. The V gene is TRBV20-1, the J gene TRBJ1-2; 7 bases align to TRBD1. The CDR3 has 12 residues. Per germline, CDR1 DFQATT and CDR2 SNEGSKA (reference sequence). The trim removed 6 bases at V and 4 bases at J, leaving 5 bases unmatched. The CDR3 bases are TGCAGTGCGAACCGGGACAGCTATGGCTACACCTTC. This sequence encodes CSANRDSYGYTF.

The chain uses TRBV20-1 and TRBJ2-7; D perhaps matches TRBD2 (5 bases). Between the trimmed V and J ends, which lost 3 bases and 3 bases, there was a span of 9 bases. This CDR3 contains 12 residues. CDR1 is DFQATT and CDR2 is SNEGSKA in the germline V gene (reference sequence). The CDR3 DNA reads TGCAGTGCTAGTGTCCGGGGCTACGAGCAGTACTTC. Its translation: CSASVRGYEQYF.

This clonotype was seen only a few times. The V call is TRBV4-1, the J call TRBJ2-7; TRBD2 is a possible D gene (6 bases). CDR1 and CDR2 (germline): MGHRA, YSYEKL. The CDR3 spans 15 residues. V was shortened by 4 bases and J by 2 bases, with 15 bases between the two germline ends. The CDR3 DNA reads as TGCGCCAGCAGCCGCGCCCCCCGGGGGACCTACGAGCAGTACTTC. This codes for CASSRAPRGTYEQYF.

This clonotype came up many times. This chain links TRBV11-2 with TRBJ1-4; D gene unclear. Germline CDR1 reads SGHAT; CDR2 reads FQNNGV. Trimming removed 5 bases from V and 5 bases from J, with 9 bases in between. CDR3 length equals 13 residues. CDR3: CASSPRPNEKLFF. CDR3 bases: TGTGCCAGCAGCCCGCGCCCAAATGAAAAACTGTTTTTT.

The CDR3 here is CASRASENTGELFF. In DNA, the CDR3 is TGTGCCAGCAGGGCTAGCGAGAACACCGGGGAGCTGTTTTTT. This rearrangement joins TRBV7-6 to TRBJ2-2; weak D call: TRBD2 (6 bases). The CDR3 is made up of 14 amino acids. The V end lost 6 bases, the J end lost 1 base, and 9 bases lay between the germline ends. Germline V lookup: CDR1 SGHVS, CDR2 FNYEAQ.

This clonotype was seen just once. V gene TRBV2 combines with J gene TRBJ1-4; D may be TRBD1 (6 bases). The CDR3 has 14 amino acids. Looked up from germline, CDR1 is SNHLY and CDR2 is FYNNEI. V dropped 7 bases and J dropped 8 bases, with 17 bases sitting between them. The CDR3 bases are TGTGCCAGCACCTTGACAGGTGCGCTCGAAAAACTGTTTTTT. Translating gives CASTLTGALEKLFF.

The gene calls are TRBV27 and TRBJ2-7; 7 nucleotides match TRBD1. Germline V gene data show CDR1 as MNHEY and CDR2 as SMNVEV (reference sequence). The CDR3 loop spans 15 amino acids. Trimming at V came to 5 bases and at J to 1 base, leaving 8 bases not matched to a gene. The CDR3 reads CASSTGTDSSYEQYF. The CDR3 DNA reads TGTGCCAGCAGTACTGGGACAGATTCTTCCTACGAGCAGTACTTC.